This entry concerns a single TCR beta chain. This entry is derived from a study of blood T cell repertoires in COVID-19. The table came from immunoSEQ multiplex PCR; TCRdb's copy has only in-frame clones and leaves some out. The sample records approximately 240,000 clones, around 81% being singletons. V was pared by 0 bases and J by 7 bases, with 6 bases of the junction left unmatched. Germline CDR1 and CDR2: SGDLS and YYNGEE. The CDR3 is 14 amino acids. Sequenced input: peripheral blood. The rearrangement links TRBV9 to TRBJ1-1; 7 bases match TRBD1. This sequence originates from a woman in her twenties or thirties who had recovered from COVID-19. The CDR3 sequence: CASSVGVRGFEAFF. CDR3 DNA: TGTGCCAGCAGCGTAGGTGTCAGGGGGTTTGAAGCTTTCTTT.